A selection of T cell receptor beta chains follows, all from one sample in a study of blood T cell repertoires in COVID-19. Repertoires were generated with immunoSEQ multiplex PCR, while TCRdb's copy carries only in-frame clones and drops some. The sample lists some 200,000 clones, roughly 90% occurring once. Sequenced material: peripheral blood. Receptors were obtained from a woman in her fifties or sixties with acute or convalescent COVID-19. CDR3s include the opening cysteine and the closing phenylalanine or tryptophan. Fields, in order: V gene, clone size, J gene, D gene, CDR3 protein, CDR3 DNA. D genes are given only for firm matches. Size is stated for part of the rows, as once, few or many counts, or as a class when the clone is expanded.

TRBV2	NA	TRBJ2-1	TRBD2	CASSEVAGAYNEQFF	TGTGCCAGCAGTGAGGTAGCGGGAGCCTACAATGAGCAGTTCTTC
TRBV24-1	NA	TRBJ2-1	NA	CATSVRGGGSYNEQFF	TGTGCCACCAGTGTTCGAGGGGGGGGCTCCTACAATGAGCAGTTCTTC
TRBV27	NA	TRBJ2-1	TRBD2	CASSTLREAGYNEQFF	TGTGCCAGCAGTACATTGCGGGAGGCGGGCTACAATGAGCAGTTCTTC
TRBV18	NA	TRBJ1-1	NA	CASSPFTSDTEAFF	TGTGCCAGCTCACCGTTTACCAGCGACACTGAAGCTTTCTTT
TRBV5-4	NA	TRBJ2-2	TRBD2	CASSLGLAGANTGELFF	TGTGCCAGCAGCTTGGGACTAGCGGGAGCTAACACCGGGGAGCTGTTTTTT
TRBV30	NA	TRBJ2-7	NA	CAWSPGPNYEQYF	TGTGCCTGGAGTCCAGGGCCAAACTACGAGCAGTACTTC
TRBV19	NA	TRBJ1-5	NA	CASSIIGQGVAQPQHF	TGTGCCAGTAGTATAATTGGGCAGGGCGTGGCTCAGCCCCAGCATTTT
TRBV30	once	TRBJ1-6	TRBD1	CAWSGQGRPSVNSPLHF	TGTGCCTGGAGTGGACAGGGAAGGCCCTCGGTTAATTCACCCCTCCACTTT
TRBV6-5	NA	TRBJ2-3	TRBD2	CASRPGLGTDTQYF	TGTGCCAGCAGGCCGGGACTAGGCACAGATACGCAGTATTTT
TRBV29-1	NA	TRBJ2-2	NA	CSYAKGLHTGELFF	TGCAGCTACGCGAAGGGGCTGCACACCGGGGAGCTGTTTTTT
TRBV15	NA	TRBJ2-1	NA	CATSREFSSEEQFF	TGTGCCACCAGCAGAGAATTTAGTAGCGAGGAGCAGTTCTTC
TRBV4-3	NA	TRBJ2-7	TRBD2	CASSQARTSGSFSYEQYF	TGCGCCAGCAGCCAAGCCCGGACTAGCGGATCATTCTCCTACGAGCAGTACTTC
TRBV15	NA	TRBJ1-6	TRBD1	CATSRGSDPGQGLSPLHF	TGTGCCACCAGCAGAGGAAGTGATCCGGGACAGGGTCTTTCACCCCTCCACTTT
TRBV13	NA	TRBJ1-1	NA	CASSLGPVNTEAFF	TGTGCCAGCAGCTTAGGCCCAGTGAACACTGAAGCTTTCTTT
TRBV9	NA	TRBJ2-1	NA	CASSVVGGVGNEQFF	TGTGCCAGCAGCGTAGTTGGCGGGGTCGGAAATGAGCAGTTCTTC
TRBV3-1/TRBV3-2	NA	TRBJ2-2	NA	CASSRGDRTGELFF	TGTGCCAGCAGCCGGGGGGACCGCACCGGGGAGCTGTTTTTT
TRBV6-5	NA	TRBJ1-1	NA	CASSTVRDTEAFF	TGTGCCAGCAGTACCGTACGGGACACCGAAGCTTTCTTT
TRBV12-3/TRBV12-4	NA	TRBJ2-7	NA	CASMGQGSYEQYF	TGTGCCAGCATGGGCCAGGGATCATACGAGCAGTACTTC
TRBV5-4	NA	TRBJ2-7	NA	CASSSDVGAVEQYF	TGTGCCAGCAGCTCGGATGTGGGGGCCGTCGAGCAGTACTTC
TRBV3-1/TRBV3-2	NA	TRBJ2-5	NA	CASSQYFGGQETQYF	TGTGCCAGCAGCCAATATTTCGGAGGCCAAGAGACCCAGTACTTC
TRBV27	NA	TRBJ2-1	TRBD2	CASSFLRTSVYNEQFF	TGTGCCAGCAGTTTTTTAAGGACTAGCGTGTACAATGAGCAGTTCTTC
TRBV10-3	NA	TRBJ2-5	NA	CAISEQGLGETQYF	TGTGCCATCAGTGAACAGGGCCTAGGGGAGACCCAGTACTTC
TRBV7-9	NA	TRBJ2-4	TRBD2	CASSLETSATKNIQYF	TGTGCCAGCAGCCTCGAGACTAGCGCGACCAAAAACATTCAGTACTTC
TRBV30	NA	TRBJ1-3	NA	CAWSRSGRSGNTIYF	TGTGCCTGGAGTCGTAGTGGTCGCTCTGGAAACACCATATATTTT
TRBV14	NA	TRBJ1-4	TRBD1	CASSPRQGRNEKLFF	TGTGCCAGCAGCCCTCGACAGGGGAGGAATGAAAAACTGTTTTTT
TRBV18	NA	TRBJ2-7	TRBD1	CASSPQGASHSYEQYF	TGTGCCAGCTCACCGCAGGGGGCGTCCCACTCCTACGAGCAGTACTTC
TRBV9	NA	TRBJ2-7	TRBD2	CASSVGGASGRYEQYF	TGTGCCAGCAGCGTAGGGGGGGCTAGCGGGAGGTACGAGCAGTACTTC
TRBV5-1	NA	TRBJ2-7	NA	CASTGDRFEQYF	TGCGCCAGCACCGGTGACAGGTTCGAGCAGTACTTC
TRBV19	few	TRBJ1-6	NA	CASRPGGEWNSPLHF	TGTGCCAGTAGGCCCGGGGGGGAATGGAATTCACCCCTCCACTTT
TRBV7-9	NA	TRBJ2-2	NA	CASSLQIHTGELFF	TGTGCCAGCAGCTTACAAATCCACACCGGGGAGCTGTTTTTT
TRBV4-3	few	TRBJ2-2	NA	CASSQAIAVVGLGNTGELFF	TGCGCCAGCAGCCAGGCGATAGCGGTCGTGGGGCTGGGGAACACCGGGGAGCTGTTTTTT
TRBV7-2	NA	TRBJ1-2	NA	CASSLGQANEPGF	TGTGCCAGCAGCTTAGGACAGGCTAATGAACCAGGCTTC
TRBV6-5	NA	TRBJ1-2	TRBD1	CASSSDRGLGYTF	TGTGCCAGCAGTTCCGACAGGGGGCTTGGCTACACCTTC
TRBV11-2	NA	TRBJ2-7	TRBD1	CASSIYGTGNEQYF	TGTGCCAGCAGCATATACGGGACAGGGAACGAGCAGTACTTC
TRBV11-2	NA	TRBJ2-7	NA	CASSFISGYEQYF	TGTGCCAGCAGCTTTATCAGCGGCTACGAGCAGTACTTC
TRBV19	NA	TRBJ1-4	NA	CASSATYRESEKLFF	TGTGCCAGTAGTGCAACCTACAGGGAAAGCGAAAAACTGTTTTTT
TRBV19	NA	TRBJ2-7	NA	CASSIGSVPTYEQYF	TGTGCCAGTAGTATAGGGTCAGTTCCAACCTACGAGCAGTACTTC
TRBV5-4	NA	TRBJ2-5	TRBD2	CASSSGLAGGAGETQYF	TGTGCCAGCAGCTCGGGACTAGCGGGGGGCGCCGGAGAGACCCAGTACTTC
TRBV6-5	NA	TRBJ2-1	TRBD2	CASSSSGGSYNEQFF	TGTGCCAGCAGTTCAAGCGGGGGCTCCTACAATGAGCAGTTCTTC
TRBV25-1	NA	TRBJ1-2	TRBD1	CASGDRGQLYGYTF	TGTGCCAGCGGAGACAGGGGGCAGTTGTATGGCTACACCTTC
TRBV7-9	NA	TRBJ1-5	TRBD1	CASSQTGAGNQPQHF	TGTGCCAGCAGCCAAACAGGGGCAGGGAATCAGCCCCAGCATTTT
TRBV5-1	once	TRBJ2-6	NA	CASSSTTSRSSGANVLTF	TGCGCCAGCAGCTCAACCACGAGTCGCTCCTCTGGGGCCAACGTCCTGACTTTC
TRBV18	NA	TRBJ2-5	NA	CASSPSAPSFETQYF	TGTGCCAGCTCACCGTCCGCGCCTAGCTTCGAGACCCAGTACTTC
TRBV21-1	NA	TRBJ2-7	NA	CASSKGEAYEQYF	TGTGCCAGCAGCAAAGGAGAAGCGTACGAGCAGTACTTC
TRBV5-4	NA	TRBJ2-4	NA	CASSFGPAKNIQYF	TGTGCCAGCAGCTTCGGTCCAGCCAAAAACATTCAGTACTTC
TRBV19	NA	TRBJ2-3	TRBD2	CASSPAGGRSTDTQYF	TGTGCCAGTAGTCCAGCGGGGGGCCGGAGCACAGATACGCAGTATTTT
TRBV10-3	NA	TRBJ2-5	TRBD1	CAIGQGNYQETQYF	TGTGCCATCGGACAGGGAAATTACCAAGAGACCCAGTACTTC
TRBV14	NA	TRBJ1-6	NA	CASQQRGNSPLHF	TGTGCCAGCCAACAAAGGGGTAATTCACCCCTCCACTTT
TRBV7-2	NA	TRBJ2-5	NA	CASSLGGRPETQYF	TGTGCCAGCAGCTTAGGAGGCCGTCCGGAGACCCAGTACTTC
TRBV19	NA	TRBJ2-1	TRBD2	CASSPGLATNEQFF	TGTGCCAGTAGTCCGGGACTAGCGACGAATGAGCAGTTCTTC
TRBV7-9	NA	TRBJ2-7	TRBD1	CASRRSDRDREYF	TGTGCCAGCAGGCGGTCGGACCGGGACAGGGAGTACTTC
TRBV7-8	NA	TRBJ1-2	NA	CASSRGASGYTF	TGTGCCAGCAGTCGCGGGGCCTCTGGCTACACCTTC
TRBV7-9	NA	TRBJ2-1	TRBD2	CASSPPEQASGRVEQFF	TGTGCCAGCAGCCCACCGGAGCAGGCTAGCGGGAGAGTTGAGCAGTTCTTC
TRBV7-2	NA	TRBJ2-2	TRBD1	CASSRFQGAGRTGELFF	TGTGCCAGCAGCCGTTTCCAGGGGGCAGGCAGAACCGGGGAGCTGTTTTTT
TRBV6-2/TRBV6-3	NA	TRBJ2-3	TRBD2	CASSPWTSGRDTQYF	TGTGCCAGCAGTCCCTGGACTAGCGGGAGGGATACGCAGTATTTT
TRBV4-3	NA	TRBJ2-5	NA	CASSQGDGLQETQYF	TGCGCCAGCAGCCAAGGTGATGGACTCCAAGAGACCCAGTACTTC